The TCR beta chain described here comes from a study of CD8+ T cells in alopecia areata. Study findings and constraints: Tofacitinib significantly lowered scalp clonality and expanded CD8+ clones among the top 100. A large proportion of expanded lesional clones were detected persisting in scalp and blood during tofacitinib. Baseline CD8+ expansion's link to response remains uncertain, as there was one nonresponder.

The authors extracted RNA and reverse transcribed it into cDNA as the sequencing template. Using immunoSEQ multiplex PCR, the repertoire was profiled, and TCRdb retains in-frame clones only, with some absent. The table includes some 180,000 clones, about 53% detected once. Between the trimmed V and J ends, which lost 4 bases and 2 bases, there was a span of 12 bases. This CDR3 is 14 amino acids long. Per the germline V gene, CDR1 is MNHEY and CDR2 is SVGAGI. Treatment: oral pan-JAK inhibitor, 5-10 mg twice daily. Investigators sorted PBMCs to obtain both CD4+ and CD8+ T cells. This clone has just a few counts. Its antigen is currently unknown.

This chain joins TRBV6-5 and TRBJ2-7, with D perhaps assigned TRBD1 or TRBD2 (5 bases each). The starting material was CD8+ T cells sorted from blood, obtained at week 24, from a patient treated with tofacitinib. The source is a human donor with alopecia areata. CDR3 nucleotide sequence: TGTGCCAGCAGTTCCCGGGGCAGCACCTACGAGCAGTACTTC. This codes for CASSSRGSTYEQYF.